This T cell receptor (beta chain) was sequenced in a study of shared clonotypes between healthy human individuals. General study points: Rarefaction showed sorted-subset sequencing was incomplete despite large depth.

Method: immunoSEQ multiplex PCR; TCRdb's copy keeps in-frame clones and lacks some. The sample contains more than 2 million clones, 90% to 95% of which appear only once. The CDR3 sequence is 16 residues long. After removal of 4 bases from V and 5 bases from J, the junction contained 7 bases not matched to a gene. Germline CDR1 and CDR2: LGHNA and YNFKEQ. On this clone itself: No antigen is known for it.

This clonotype was sampled from a man younger than 35 in good health. The sequenced material came from naive CD4+ T cells sorted from blood. Regarding subset: CD45RA+ positively selected. The J gene is TRBJ2-1, the V gene TRBV4-2, with 11 positions matching TRBD1. CDR3 coding DNA: TGTGCCAGCAGCCCTATCGGGACAGGGGGGAACAATGAGCAGTTCTTC. Its protein is CASSPIGTGGNNEQFF.